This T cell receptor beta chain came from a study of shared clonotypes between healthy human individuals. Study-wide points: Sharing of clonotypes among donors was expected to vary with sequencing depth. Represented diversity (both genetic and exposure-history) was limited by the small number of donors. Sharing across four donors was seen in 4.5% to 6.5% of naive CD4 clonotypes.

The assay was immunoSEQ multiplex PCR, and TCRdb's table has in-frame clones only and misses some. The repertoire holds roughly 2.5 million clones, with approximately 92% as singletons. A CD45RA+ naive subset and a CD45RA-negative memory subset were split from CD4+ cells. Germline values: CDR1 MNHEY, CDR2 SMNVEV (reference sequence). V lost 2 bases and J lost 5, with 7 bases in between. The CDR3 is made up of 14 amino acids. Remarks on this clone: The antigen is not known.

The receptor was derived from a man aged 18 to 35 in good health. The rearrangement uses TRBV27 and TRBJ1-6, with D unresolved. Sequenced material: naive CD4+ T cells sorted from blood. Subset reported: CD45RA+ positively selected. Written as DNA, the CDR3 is TGTGCCAGCAGTTTAACCAACGATAATTCACCCCTCCACTTT. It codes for CASSLTNDNSPLHF.